This T cell receptor beta chain was captured in a study of T cells expressing NK-cell markers. Study in general: Serological testing identified most of the eight sequenced donors as HCMV-seropositive and one as seronegative.

Findings of the study overall: Also leading the CD3+CD56-NKG2C+ fraction in a handful of donors were these clonotypes.

Using the 5' RACE reads, TCRdb records one entry per CDR3 protein without DNA. The specimen's table records about 260,000 distinct CDR3 sequences. The CDR3 extends over 12 amino acids. Germline assignment: CDR1 SQVTM and CDR2 ANQGSEA. In the case of this clonotype: Antigen: not known.

V and J are TRBV29-1 and TRBJ2-1; the TCRdb call, TRBD2, lacks DNA for checking. Sequencing was performed on blood T cells: a sorted CD56 or NKG2C T cell subset, CD4+ or CD8+ T cells, or bulk PBMC T cells (not recorded which). This clonotype originated in a man aged 18-30 years in good health. This CDR3 is CSGQRAGVEQFF.